This TCR beta chain was sequenced in a study of cytomegalovirus exposure and HLA in healthy donors (TCRdb year 2017). Turning to the overall study: In an earlier analysis of roughly 500 of the donors, 276 Gb of sequence data and 90 million to 120 million unique TCR beta sequences from 150 million to 200 million T cells were reported. An early release covering just under 650 HLA-typed donors comprised roughly 300 gigabases of sequencing data and roughly 86 million unique TCR sequences. The genetic ancestry cluster associated with self-reported Caucasian donors included over 80% of the roughly 400 genotyped donors. Four or five DR-DQ haplotypes were handled as single units for association and clustering because linkage in the cohort was strong. Alongside the repertoire data, information on donor age, sex, ethnicity and CMV serostatus was compiled. The T cell repertoires of 670 or so subjects were profiled by immunosequencing and related to cytomegalovirus serostatus. All discovery cohort repertoires had been generated using a single sequencing platform. In addition to the first cohort of several hundred subjects, a separate validation cohort of over 90 different subjects was used. A later genetic analysis took genome-wide SNP genotypes for about 65% of the 666 donors and used that subset as a discovery cohort. To study patterns of TCR occurrence, a later analysis re-analyzed previously published TCR beta repertoires from several hundred donors and added high-resolution HLA genotyping. On average, 235,054 unique TCR beta nucleotide sequences were sequenced per donor among a few hundred genotyped donors of the cohort, with 15% to 20% of those sequences being non-productive. To predict cytomegalovirus infection status, the study combined high-throughput TCR immunosequencing, statistical association of individual TCRs with disease status, and machine learning. In the later analysis, no new phenotypic data were used to find candidate immune exposures; instead, reliance was placed on TCR beta sequences and their occurrence across donors. HLA typing included class I and class II loci at four-digit resolution. The study aimed to test whether cataloging public T cell receptors could reveal signatures of past pathogen exposure. The number of typed donors differed by locus: about 620-640 for A, B, C, DRB1 and DQB1; 522 for DQA1; 606 for DPA1; and 400 to 480 for DPB1. In an earlier analysis of more than 550 of the donors, high-throughput TCR beta sequencing was used to judge whether each TCR beta V gene segment behaved as functional or pseudogenic.

Overall study outcomes, separate from this receptor: According to a later genetic analysis, donors in an Asian-associated ancestry cluster had fewer N-insertions in productive TCRs than the roughly 670-donor mean. The sequencing pipeline was judged likely to have produced a cluster of highly shared sequence variants as a technical artifact. In a later genetic analysis, a missense DCLRE1C variant was associated with V-gene and J-gene trimming of TCR beta chains, and the association was replicated in an independent cohort. The authors suggested that the approach could potentially be generalized to other disease states and immunological phenotypes. Most TCR sequences were seen in very few donors, while some public TCRs were found in many individuals. Because counts were too low, roughly 16 rarely observed V segments, including chromosome 9 orphons, were excluded from the earlier analysis of around 590 of the donors. A later analysis found that TCR association rates varied across HLA loci, with DRB1 alleles showing the most associated TCRs and HLA-C alleles the fewest. A further reported finding was that TCR beta sequences accurately predicted the HLA-A and HLA-B alleles for most subjects in the first cohort. Some IMGT-functional V segments, including TRBV6-2 and TRBV6-3, could not be told apart with the 87-base-pair reads, so those segments were excluded. Correlated functional status among segregating V segments might be attributable to linkage disequilibrium, but an unknown experimental factor could not be ruled out. In vitro tests confirmed that a few of the cytomegalovirus-associated TCR beta chains recognize cytomegalovirus antigens. Broadly in line with IMGT annotations, most TCR beta V segments showed up in productive rearrangements about 90% or about 30% of the time in an earlier analysis of roughly 590 of the donors. Most CMV-associated TCR beta chains appeared to be HLA-restricted in a later analysis, and the HLA associations seemed to be driven largely by CMV exposure. Strong co-occurrence of HLA alleles, especially DR and DQ, made assigning TCR associations to individual alleles difficult. Because some donors lacked HLA typing at each locus, the association tests relied only on the typed subset. In a later analysis, 16,951 TCR beta sequences were associated with specific HLA alleles at a false discovery rate of 0.05. The study listed around 160 TCR beta chains as associated with cytomegalovirus. In both the original and validation cohorts, the classifier was reported to diagnose cytomegalovirus status with high specificity and sensitivity. CMV serostatus was the only immune exposure information available for the cohort. In a later analysis, HLA-associated TCR beta chains showed more clonal expansion and lower generation probabilities than non-associated chains that were equally common. Sequencing depth was assumed to be roughly uniform across donors in the presence/absence analyses, though that assumption may not hold. According to a later analysis, parvovirus B19, influenza, CMV and Epstein-Barr virus appeared linked to several top co-occurrence clusters. In this cohort, only TCR beta chains were sequenced, and detectable features were limited by the absence of alpha or paired-chain data.

In total, 630 or so healthy bone marrow donors made up the cohort. All cohort members were sampled while nominally healthy, although unrecorded immune exposures were likely present. The donor tested CMV seronegative, placing the donor among the 300 to 450 seronegative members of the cohort. Every donor gave a peripheral blood sample, and the peripheral blood mononuclear cells from that sample were used for TCR beta sequencing. Genomic DNA was extracted from the blood cell samples with the Qiagen DNeasy Blood Extraction Kit. Comment on this clone: Which antigen it targets is not known. No clone much larger than this one lies a single base away; base qualities are absent.

V was cut back by 6 bases and J by 1 base, leaving a gap of 7 bases between them. From its cysteine to its phenylalanine, the CDR3 spans 13 amino acids. Only the CDR3 DNA is retained, 39 bases long and in frame from the first base. The germline V gene encodes CDR1 ENHRY and CDR2 SYGVKD. The library was produced with the immunoSEQ multiplex PCR assay. A mixture of 60 forward primers for TCR Vbeta segments and 13 reverse primers for TCR Jbeta segments was used in the multiplex PCR. Amplification of the CDR3 region of rearranged TCR beta genes was performed with a multiplex PCR assay on genomic DNA. Amplified TCR beta libraries were sequenced as 87-base-pair reads on the Illumina HiSeq System. Concerning the study's data processing: In a later analysis, roughly 80 million unique TCR beta chains were counted across the approximately 640 repertoires, and roughly 9.9 million of these chains were shared by at least two donors. Raw reads were error-corrected and collapsed into unique sequences by a nearest-neighbor algorithm in which closely related sequences were merged to remove PCR and sequencing errors. Alignment of CDR3 sequences to IMGT reference sequences was used to assign V, D and J gene segments. For a sequence to be retained, at least a six-nucleotide match to both a V gene segment and a J gene segment was required. A rearrangement was called productive if the CDR3 had no stop codons and remained in frame with V and J, and every other rearrangement was called non-productive. CDR3 was defined by IMGT convention, running from the second conserved V-encoded cysteine to the conserved J-encoded phenylalanine. In an earlier analysis of 500 to 650 of the donors, sequences lacking an unambiguous match to a single V gene segment were excluded. An earlier analysis of a few hundred of the donors called V segments functional above 56.7% productive rearrangements and segregating when the between-donor standard deviation exceeded 5%. A statistical classification framework was developed to diagnose cytomegalovirus status using the catalog of TCR beta chain sequences. V and J gene assignment, in a later analysis, came from comparing TCR nucleotide sequences with IMGT/GENE-DB human TR gene sequences. The TCRdist pipeline was used in a later analysis to assign CDR3 sequences and most-parsimonious VDJ recombination scenarios. In a later analysis, every TCR beta chain was defined by the combination of its CDR3 amino acid sequence and its V-gene family, and reads without a unique V-gene family were dropped. As a way to deal with suspected cross-contamination and a sequencing artifact, a later analysis dropped 500 to 700 nucleotide sequences that were highly shared and had low generation probability. For each public chain, a later analysis derived a clonal expansion index from normalized ranks of inferred template counts within each repertoire. Generation probabilities in a later analysis came from a VDJ recombination model fitted to out-of-frame rearrangements, and those results were checked against IGoR. In a later analysis, hypergeometric tests were used to score TCR-TCR, TCR-HLA and TCR-CMV co-occurrence, with a repertoire-size bias correction applied to TCR pairs. To estimate false discovery rates, a later analysis permuted the HLA or CMV assignments 20 times. In a later analysis, co-occurring TCRs were grouped using DBSCAN, and TCRdist sequence similarity was added for clustering within HLA-allele-positive subsets. For co-occurrence clustering, repertoires with fewer than 30,000 or more than 120,000 public chains were excluded, along with five repertoires with anomalous nucleotide sharing. TCRdb retrieved this table from immuneACCESS and kept in-frame rearrangements only. Not all clones are present; in checked studies, unresolved V genes account for under half, and no reason is known for the remainder. That table supplies the V and J calls and clone size; D and trimming were determined from the DNA. The sample table records about 92,000 clones; 70% to 90% of these occur just once. Roughly 2% of the sample is in the top ten clones.

This TCR came from a man in his late teens or twenties in good health and CMV-seronegative. In this chain, TRBV10-3 is recombined with TRBJ2-1; TRBD2 might be the D gene, on 5 matching bases. Input material: PBMCs. The CDR3 protein: CAISGVSYNEQFF. The nucleotide sequence reads as follows: TGTGCCATCAGCGGGGTTTCCTACAATGAGCAGTTCTTC.